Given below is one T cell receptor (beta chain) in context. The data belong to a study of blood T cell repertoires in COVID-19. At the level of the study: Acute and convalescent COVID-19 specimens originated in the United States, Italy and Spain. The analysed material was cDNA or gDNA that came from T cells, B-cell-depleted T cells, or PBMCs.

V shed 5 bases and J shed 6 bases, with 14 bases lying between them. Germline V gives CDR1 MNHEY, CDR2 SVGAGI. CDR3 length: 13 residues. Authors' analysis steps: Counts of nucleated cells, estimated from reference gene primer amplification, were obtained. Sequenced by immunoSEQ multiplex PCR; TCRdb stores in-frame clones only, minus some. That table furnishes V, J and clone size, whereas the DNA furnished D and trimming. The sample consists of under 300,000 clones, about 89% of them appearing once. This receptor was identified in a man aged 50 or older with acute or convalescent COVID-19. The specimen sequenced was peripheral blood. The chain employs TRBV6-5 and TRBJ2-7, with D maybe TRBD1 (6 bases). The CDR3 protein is CASSNPTGIEQYF. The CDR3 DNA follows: TGTGCCAGCAGTAACCCGACAGGAATCGAGCAGTACTTC.